This TCR beta chain was recovered during a study of blood T cell repertoires in COVID-19. The wider study: Collection of acute and convalescent COVID-19 samples took place in the United States, Italy and Spain. Sample material is recorded as cDNA or gDNA derived from T cells, B-cell-depleted T cells, or PBMCs.

V was trimmed by 4 bases and J by 0 bases, leaving 13 bases between them. The CDR3 is 15 residues long. CDR1 and CDR2 from the germline V gene are SNHLY and FYNNEI. Study processing details: Nucleated cell number was recorded as an estimate derived from reference gene primer amplification. TCRdb keeps only in-frame clones here, not all; method: immunoSEQ multiplex PCR. Clone size and the V and J calls come from that table; the DNA yielded D and trimming. The sample consists of about 160,000 clones, around 84% of them appearing once. The sample comprised peripheral blood. The TCR was taken from a man aged 40-49 years with acute or convalescent COVID-19. The chain employs TRBV2 and TRBJ2-7; weak D call: TRBD1 (6 bases). CDR3 nucleotide sequence: TGTGCCAGCAGTGCCGACCTGACAGGCTCCTACGAGCAGTACTTC. It translates to CASSADLTGSYEQYF.